The T cell receptor (beta chain) described here comes from a study of metastatic and nonmetastatic thyroid tumors. Turning to the study itself: Repertoire data that came from the blood and tumor or nodule tissue of malignant and benign thyroid patients were compared.

Study-level results: Versus benign nodules, malignant thyroid tumors reportedly had significantly higher TCR beta diversity, in blood and tumor.

In the source study's methods: Clinicopathological groups supplied CDR3 differences that were used to build a distant-metastasis classifier for papillary thyroid cancer. TCRdb re-analyzed the PCR reads using MiXCR. For this entry, the V and J calls and clone size follow TCRdb and not the study's own pipeline. The top ten hold just under 3% of the sample, which has under 55,000 clones, around a sixth seen once. V lost 3 bases and J 9 bases, leaving 12 bases between the germline ends. This CDR3 is 14 amino acids long. Germline lookup yields CDR1 LGHDT and CDR2 YNNKEL (reference sequence). The table lists this clone with many counts. Its antigen remains unknown. All patients reached thyroid surgery having received no treatment beforehand.

The genes are TRBV3-1 and TRBJ1-6, with D unclear. Source material: blood. The TCR originated in a female donor with papillary thyroid cancer or a benign thyroid nodule (not recorded which). Some clones in this sample may be carry-over from other donors' samples. The CDR3 protein is CASSQGGEISPLHF. CDR3 bases: TGTGCCAGCAGCCAGGGTGGGGAAATTTCACCCCTCCACTTT.